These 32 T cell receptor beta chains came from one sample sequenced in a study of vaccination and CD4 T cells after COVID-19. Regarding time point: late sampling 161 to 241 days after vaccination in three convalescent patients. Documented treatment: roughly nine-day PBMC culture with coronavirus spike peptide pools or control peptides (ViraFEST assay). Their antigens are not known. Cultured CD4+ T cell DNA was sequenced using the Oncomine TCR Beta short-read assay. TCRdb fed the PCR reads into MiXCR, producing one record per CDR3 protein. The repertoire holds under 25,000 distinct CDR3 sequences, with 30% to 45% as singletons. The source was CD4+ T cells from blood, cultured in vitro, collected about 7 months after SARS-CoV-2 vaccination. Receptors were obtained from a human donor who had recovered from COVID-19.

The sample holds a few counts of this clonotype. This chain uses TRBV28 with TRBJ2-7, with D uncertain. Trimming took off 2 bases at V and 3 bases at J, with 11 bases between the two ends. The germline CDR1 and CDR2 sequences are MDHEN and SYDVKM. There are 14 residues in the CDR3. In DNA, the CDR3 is TGTGCCAGCAGTTTAGGTCAGTCCTTCTACGAGCAGTACTTC. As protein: CASSLGQSFYEQYF.

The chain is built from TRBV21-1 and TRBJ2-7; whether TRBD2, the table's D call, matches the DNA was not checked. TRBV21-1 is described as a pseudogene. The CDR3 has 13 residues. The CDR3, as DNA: TGTGCCAGCAGCAAAGAGGGCAGCTACGAGCAGTACTTC. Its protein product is CASSKEGSYEQYF.

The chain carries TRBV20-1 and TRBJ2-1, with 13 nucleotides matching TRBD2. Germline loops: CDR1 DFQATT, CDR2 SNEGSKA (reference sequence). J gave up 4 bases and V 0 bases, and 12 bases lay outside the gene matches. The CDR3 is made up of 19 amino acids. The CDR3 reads CSARDTRKGLAGLYNEQFF. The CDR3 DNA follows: TGCAGTGCTAGAGATACCCGAAAGGGACTAGCGGGACTATACAATGAGCAGTTCTTC.

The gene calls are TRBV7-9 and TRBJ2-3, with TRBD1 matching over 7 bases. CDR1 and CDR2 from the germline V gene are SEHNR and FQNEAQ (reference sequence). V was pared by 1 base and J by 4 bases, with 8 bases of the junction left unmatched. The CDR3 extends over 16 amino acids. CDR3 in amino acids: CASSLDGTVGADTQYF. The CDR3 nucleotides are TGTGCCAGCAGCTTAGATGGGACAGTGGGCGCAGATACGCAGTATTTT.

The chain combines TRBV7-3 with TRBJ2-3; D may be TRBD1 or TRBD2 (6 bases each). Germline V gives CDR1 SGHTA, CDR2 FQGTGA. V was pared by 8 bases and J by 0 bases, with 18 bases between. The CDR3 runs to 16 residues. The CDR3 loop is CASSRRSGASTDTQYF. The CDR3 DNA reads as TGTGCCAGCTCGCGACGGTCGGGGGCCAGCACAGATACGCAGTATTTT.

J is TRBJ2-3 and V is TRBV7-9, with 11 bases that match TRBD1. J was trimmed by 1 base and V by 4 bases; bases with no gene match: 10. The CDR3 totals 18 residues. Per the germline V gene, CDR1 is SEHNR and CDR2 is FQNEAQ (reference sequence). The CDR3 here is CASSYWTGGRRRTDTQYF. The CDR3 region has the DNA TGTGCCAGCAGCTATTGGACAGGGGGCCGTCGACGCACAGATACGCAGTATTTT.

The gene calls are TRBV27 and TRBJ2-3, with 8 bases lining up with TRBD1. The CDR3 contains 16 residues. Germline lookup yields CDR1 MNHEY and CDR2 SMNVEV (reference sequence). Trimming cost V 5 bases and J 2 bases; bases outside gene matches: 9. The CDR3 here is CASSDWDRRFTDTQYF. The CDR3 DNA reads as TGTGCCAGCAGTGACTGGGACAGGCGATTCACAGATACGCAGTATTTT.

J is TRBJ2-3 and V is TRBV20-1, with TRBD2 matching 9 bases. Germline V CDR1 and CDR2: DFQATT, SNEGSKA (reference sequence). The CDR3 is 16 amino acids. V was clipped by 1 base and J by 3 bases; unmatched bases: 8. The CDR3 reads CSARVGGRAGTDTQYF. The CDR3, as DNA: TGCAGTGCTAGAGTAGGCGGGAGGGCCGGTACAGATACGCAGTATTTT.

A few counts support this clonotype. The CDR3 spells CASSPLRLTREQFF. The CDR3, as DNA: TGTGCCAGCAGCCCCCTCCGACTGACCAGAGAGCAGTTCTTC. The chain links TRBV7-8 to TRBJ2-1, with D hard to call. Trimming cost V 5 bases and J 10 bases, with 18 bases left between them. Germline values: CDR1 SGHVS, CDR2 FQNEAQ. This CDR3 comprises 14 residues.

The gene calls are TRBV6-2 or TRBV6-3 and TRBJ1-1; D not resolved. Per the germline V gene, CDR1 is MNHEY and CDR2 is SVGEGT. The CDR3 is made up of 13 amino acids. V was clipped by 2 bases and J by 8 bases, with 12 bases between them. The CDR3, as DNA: TGTGCCAGCAGTTACGTACCCACAGCCGAAGCTTTCTTT. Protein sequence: CASSYVPTAEAFF.

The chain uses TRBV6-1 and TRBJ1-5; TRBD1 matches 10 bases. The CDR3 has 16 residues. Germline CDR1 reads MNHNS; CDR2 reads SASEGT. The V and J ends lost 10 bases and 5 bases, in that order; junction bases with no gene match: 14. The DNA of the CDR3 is TGTGCCACCAGCCCCCGGACAGGGGGAGCGGATCAGCCCCAGCATTTT. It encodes CATSPRTGGADQPQHF.

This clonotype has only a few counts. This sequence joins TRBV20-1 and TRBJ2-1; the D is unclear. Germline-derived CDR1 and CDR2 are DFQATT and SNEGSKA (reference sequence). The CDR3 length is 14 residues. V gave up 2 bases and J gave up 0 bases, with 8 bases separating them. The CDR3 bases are TGCAGTGCTAGATCCGGGCCCTCCTACAATGAGCAGTTCTTC. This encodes CSARSGPSYNEQFF.

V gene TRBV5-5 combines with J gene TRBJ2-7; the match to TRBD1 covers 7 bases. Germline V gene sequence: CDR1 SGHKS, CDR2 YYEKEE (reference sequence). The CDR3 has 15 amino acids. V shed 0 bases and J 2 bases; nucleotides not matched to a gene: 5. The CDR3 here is CASSLAGTEAYEQYF. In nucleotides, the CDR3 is TGTGCCAGCAGCTTGGCCGGGACAGAAGCCTACGAGCAGTACTTC.

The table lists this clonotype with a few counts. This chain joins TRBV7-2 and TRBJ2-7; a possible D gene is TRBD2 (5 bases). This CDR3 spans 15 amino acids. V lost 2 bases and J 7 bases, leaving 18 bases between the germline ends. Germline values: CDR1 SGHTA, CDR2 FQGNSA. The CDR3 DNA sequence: TGTGCCAGCAGCTTAATTGTGGGAGCCCGTAGGGAGCAGTACTTC. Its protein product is CASSLIVGARREQYF. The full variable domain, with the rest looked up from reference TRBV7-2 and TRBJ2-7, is GAGVSQSPSNKVTEKGKDVELRCDPISGHTALYWYRQSLGQGLEFLIYFQGNSAPDKSGLPSDRFSAERTGGSVSTLTIQRTQQEDSAVYLCASSLIVGARREQYFGPGTRLTVT.

This CDR3 is CSASSSRVAQPQHF. CDR3 bases: TGCAGTGCTAGTTCGAGCAGGGTGGCTCAGCCCCAGCATTTT. V usage is TRBV20-1 and J usage is TRBJ1-5; TRBD1 is a possible D gene (5 bases). Germline CDR1 is DFQATT and CDR2 is SNEGSKA (reference sequence). Trimming stripped 3 bases from V and 6 bases from J, with 15 bases between. The CDR3 loop spans 14 amino acids.

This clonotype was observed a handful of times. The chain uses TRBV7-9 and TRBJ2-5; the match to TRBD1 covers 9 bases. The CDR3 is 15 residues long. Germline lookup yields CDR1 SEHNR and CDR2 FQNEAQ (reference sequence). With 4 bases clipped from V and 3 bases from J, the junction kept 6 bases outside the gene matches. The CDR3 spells CASSSPGQGEETQYF. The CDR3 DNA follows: TGTGCCAGCAGCTCACCGGGACAGGGAGAAGAGACCCAGTACTTC.

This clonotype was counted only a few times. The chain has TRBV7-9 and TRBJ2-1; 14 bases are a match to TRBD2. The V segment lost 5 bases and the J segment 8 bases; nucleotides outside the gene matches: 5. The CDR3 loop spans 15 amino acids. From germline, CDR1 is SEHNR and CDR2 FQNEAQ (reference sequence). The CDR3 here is CASSGGTSGSYEQFF. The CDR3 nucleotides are TGTGCCAGCAGCGGCGGGACTAGCGGGAGTTATGAGCAGTTCTTC.

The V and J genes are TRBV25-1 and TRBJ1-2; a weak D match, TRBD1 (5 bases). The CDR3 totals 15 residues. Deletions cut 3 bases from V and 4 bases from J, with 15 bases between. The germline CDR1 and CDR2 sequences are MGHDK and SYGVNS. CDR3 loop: CASSERSGSSYGYTF. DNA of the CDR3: TGTGCCAGCAGTGAGAGATCAGGGTCTAGCTATGGCTACACCTTC.

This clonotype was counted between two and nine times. CDR3 in amino acids: CASRPGGADTEAFF. The CDR3 nucleotides are TGTGCCAGCCGGCCAGGGGGCGCGGACACTGAAGCTTTCTTT. The V call is TRBV6-1, the J call TRBJ1-1, with 8 bases fitting TRBD1. This CDR3 is 14 amino acids long. The V segment lost 8 bases and the J segment 3 bases; nucleotides outside the gene matches: 8. Germline-derived CDR1 and CDR2 are MNHNS and SASEGT.

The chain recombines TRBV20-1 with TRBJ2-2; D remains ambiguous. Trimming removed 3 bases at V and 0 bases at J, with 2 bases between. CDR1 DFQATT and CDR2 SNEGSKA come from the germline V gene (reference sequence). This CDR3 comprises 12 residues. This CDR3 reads CSASANTGELFF. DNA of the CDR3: TGCAGTGCTAGTGCGAACACCGGGGAGCTGTTTTTT.

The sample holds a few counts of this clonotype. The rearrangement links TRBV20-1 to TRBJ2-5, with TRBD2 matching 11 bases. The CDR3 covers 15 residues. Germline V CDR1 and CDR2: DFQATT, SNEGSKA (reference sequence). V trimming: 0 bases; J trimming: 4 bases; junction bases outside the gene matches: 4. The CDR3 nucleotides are TGCAGTGCTAGAGATCGTACTAGCGGGAGAGAGACCCAGTACTTC. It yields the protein CSARDRTSGRETQYF.

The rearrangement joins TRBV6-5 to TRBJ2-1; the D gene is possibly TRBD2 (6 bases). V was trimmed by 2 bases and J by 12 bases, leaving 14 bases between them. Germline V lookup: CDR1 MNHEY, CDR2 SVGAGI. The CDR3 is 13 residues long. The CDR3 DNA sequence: TGTGCCAGCAGTTACCGGGGAGGAGGGGTGCAGTTCTTC. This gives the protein CASSYRGGGVQFF.

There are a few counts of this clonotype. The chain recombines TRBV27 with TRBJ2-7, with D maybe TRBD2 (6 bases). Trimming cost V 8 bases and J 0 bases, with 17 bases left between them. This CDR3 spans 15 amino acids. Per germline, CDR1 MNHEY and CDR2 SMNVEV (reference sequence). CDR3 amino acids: CASSFRGISSYEQYF. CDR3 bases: TGTGCCAGCTCCTTTCGCGGGATTAGCTCCTACGAGCAGTACTTC.

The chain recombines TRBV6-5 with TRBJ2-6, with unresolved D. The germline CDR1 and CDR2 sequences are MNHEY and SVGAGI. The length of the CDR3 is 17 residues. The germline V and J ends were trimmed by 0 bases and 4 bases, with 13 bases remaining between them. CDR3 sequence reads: CASSYSIGPSGANVLTF. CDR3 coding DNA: TGTGCCAGCAGTTACTCGATAGGGCCCTCCGGGGCCAACGTCCTGACTTTC.

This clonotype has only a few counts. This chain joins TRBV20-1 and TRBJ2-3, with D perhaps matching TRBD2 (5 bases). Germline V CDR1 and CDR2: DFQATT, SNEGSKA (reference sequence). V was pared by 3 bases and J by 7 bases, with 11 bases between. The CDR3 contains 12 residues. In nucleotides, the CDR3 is TGCAGTGCTAGCCTAGCCTCCAATACGCAGTATTTT. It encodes CSASLASNTQYF.

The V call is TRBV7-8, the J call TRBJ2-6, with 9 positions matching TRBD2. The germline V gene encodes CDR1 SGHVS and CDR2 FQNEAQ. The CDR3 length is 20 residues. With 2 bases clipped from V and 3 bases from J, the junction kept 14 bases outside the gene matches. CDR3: CASSLPVGVAREGGANVLTF. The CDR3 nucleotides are TGTGCCAGCAGCTTACCGGTCGGGGTCGCGCGGGAGGGTGGGGCCAACGTCCTGACTTTC.

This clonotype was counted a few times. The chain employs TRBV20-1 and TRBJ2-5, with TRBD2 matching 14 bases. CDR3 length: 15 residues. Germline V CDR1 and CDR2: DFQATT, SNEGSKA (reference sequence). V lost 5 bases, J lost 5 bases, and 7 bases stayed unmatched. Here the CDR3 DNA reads TGCAGTGCTTGGACTAGCGGGAGGAGGGATGAGACCCAGTACTTC. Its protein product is CSAWTSGRRDETQYF.

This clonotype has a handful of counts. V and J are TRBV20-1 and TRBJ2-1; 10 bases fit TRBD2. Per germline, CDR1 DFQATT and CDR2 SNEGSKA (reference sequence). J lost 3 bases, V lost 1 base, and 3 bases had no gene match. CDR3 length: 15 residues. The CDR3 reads CSARVASGSYNEQFF. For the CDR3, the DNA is TGCAGTGCTAGAGTTGCTAGCGGGAGCTACAATGAGCAGTTCTTC.

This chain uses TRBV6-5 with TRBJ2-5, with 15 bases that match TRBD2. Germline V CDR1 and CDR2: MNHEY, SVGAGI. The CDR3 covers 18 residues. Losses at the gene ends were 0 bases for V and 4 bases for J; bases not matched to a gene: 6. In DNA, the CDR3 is TGTGCCAGCAGTTACTCCCCGGGACTAGCGGGAGGTTCAGAGACCCAGTACTTC. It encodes CASSYSPGLAGGSETQYF.

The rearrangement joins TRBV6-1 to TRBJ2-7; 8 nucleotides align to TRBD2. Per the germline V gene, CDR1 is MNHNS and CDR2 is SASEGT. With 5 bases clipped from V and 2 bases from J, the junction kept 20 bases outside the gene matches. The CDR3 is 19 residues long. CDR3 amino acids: CASSHPRGGPIGGAYEQYF. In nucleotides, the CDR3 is TGTGCCAGCAGTCACCCTCGGGGGGGGCCCATAGGGGGGGCCTACGAGCAGTACTTC.

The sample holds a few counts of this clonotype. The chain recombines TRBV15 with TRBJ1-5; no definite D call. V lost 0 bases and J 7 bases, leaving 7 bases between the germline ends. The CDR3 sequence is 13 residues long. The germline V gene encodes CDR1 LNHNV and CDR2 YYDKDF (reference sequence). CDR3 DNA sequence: TGTGCCACCAGCAGAGATACGGGCCAGCCCCAGCATTTT. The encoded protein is CATSRDTGQPQHF.

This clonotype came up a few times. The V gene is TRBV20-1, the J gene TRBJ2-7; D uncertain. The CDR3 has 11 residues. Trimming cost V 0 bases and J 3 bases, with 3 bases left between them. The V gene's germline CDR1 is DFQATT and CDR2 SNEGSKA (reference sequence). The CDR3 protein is CSARENYEQYF. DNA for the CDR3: TGCAGTGCTAGAGAAAACTACGAGCAGTACTTC.